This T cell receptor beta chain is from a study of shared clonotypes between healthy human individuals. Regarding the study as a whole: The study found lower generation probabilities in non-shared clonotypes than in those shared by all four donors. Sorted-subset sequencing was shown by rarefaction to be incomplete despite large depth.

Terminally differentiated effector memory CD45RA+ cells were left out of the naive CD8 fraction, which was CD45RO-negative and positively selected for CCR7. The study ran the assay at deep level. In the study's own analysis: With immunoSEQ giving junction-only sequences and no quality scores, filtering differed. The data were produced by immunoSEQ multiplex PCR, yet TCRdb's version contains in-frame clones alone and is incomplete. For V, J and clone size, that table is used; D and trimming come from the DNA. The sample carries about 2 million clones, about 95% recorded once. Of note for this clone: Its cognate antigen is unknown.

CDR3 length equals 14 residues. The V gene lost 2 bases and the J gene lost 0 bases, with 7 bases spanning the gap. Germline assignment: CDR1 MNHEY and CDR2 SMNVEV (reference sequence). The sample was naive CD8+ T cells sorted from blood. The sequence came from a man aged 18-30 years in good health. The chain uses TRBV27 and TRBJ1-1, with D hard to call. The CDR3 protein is CASSLVSMNTEAFF. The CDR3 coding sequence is TGTGCCAGCAGTTTAGTCAGTATGAACACTGAAGCTTTCTTT.